This T cell receptor (beta chain) was sequenced for a study of vaccination and CD4 T cells after COVID-19. With the Oncomine TCR Beta short-read assay, DNA from cultured CD4+ T cells was sequenced. TCRdb reprocessed the PCR reads with MiXCR, giving one entry per CDR3 protein. Seen here are some 10,000 distinct CDR3 sequences, around 20% observed once, and the top ten hold approximately 13%. This clonotype appeared a few times. Its cognate antigen is unknown. Stated treatment: roughly 10-day PBMC culture with coronavirus spike peptide pools or control peptides (ViraFEST assay). V was clipped by 5 bases and J by 7 bases; unmatched bases: 15. The CDR3 covers 16 residues. Germline assignment: CDR1 SGHAT and CDR2 FQNNGV.

Sequenced material: CD4+ T cells from blood, cultured in vitro, taken after SARS-CoV-2 vaccination. J is TRBJ2-7 and V is TRBV11-2, with 9 bases identical to TRBD2. This TCR came from a human donor who had recovered from COVID-19. The CDR3 loop is CASSPRRLAGPQEQYF. CDR3 in DNA: TGTGCCAGCAGCCCCCGGCGGCTAGCGGGACCCCAGGAGCAGTACTTC.